This T cell receptor (beta chain) was sequenced in a study of regulatory T cells in long-lasting Graves disease. Study-level points and caveats: Accuracy may have been reduced by the small sample size.

Many counts were recorded for this clonotype. Its specificity is unknown. In building TCR beta libraries, iRepertoire HTBI primers were used together with Arm-PCR of CDR3 regions. TCRdb recomputed calls from the multiplex PCR reads with MiXCR, one row per CDR3 protein. The data hold about 430,000 distinct CDR3 sequences, with roughly 23% observed a single time. CDR3 length equals 18 residues. V lost 4 bases and J lost 3; bases outside the gene matches: 15. Germline V CDR1 and CDR2: SGHRS, YFSETQ. Regarding time point: persistent/refractory GD, antithyroid drugs over 5 years with positive TRAb. From PBMCs, RNA was extracted and then used to make the TCR library.

Here the sequenced sample was peripheral blood mononuclear cells (PBMCs), taken when the disease was refractory, from a patient treated with antithyroid drugs. The chain is built from TRBV5-1 and TRBJ1-1; 10 nucleotides line up with TRBD1. This receptor was taken from a female donor with Graves disease. The CDR3 coding sequence is TGCGCCAGCAGCCCTGGGGTCGGGACAGGGGTCACGGACACTGAAGCTTTCTTT. This encodes CASSPGVGTGVTDTEAFF.